These T cell receptor beta chains were read from a single sample in a study of blood T cell repertoires in COVID-19. Generated by immunoSEQ multiplex PCR, the TCRdb table keeps only in-frame clones and is missing some. The sample contains around 250,000 clones, about four fifths of which appear only once. Sequencing used peripheral blood. Receptors originate from a woman aged 18 to 35 with acute or convalescent COVID-19. Each CDR3 is given with its conserved first and last residue. A D gene is named only where the DNA matches it firmly. The size of a clone is reported for some rows only, either as once, few or many, or as a class for expanded clones.

clone_size	v_call	j_call	d_call	cdr3_aa	cdr3_nt
-	TRBV30	TRBJ1-1	-	CAWFPEAFF	TGTGCCTGGTTCCCGGAAGCTTTCTTT
-	TRBV19	TRBJ1-4	-	CASSLDSPTNEKLFF	TGTGCCAGTAGTTTGGACAGTCCAACTAATGAAAAACTGTTTTTT
-	TRBV12-5	TRBJ1-1	-	CASGARGLNTEAFF	TGTGCTAGTGGAGCCCGCGGTTTGAACACTGAAGCTTTCTTT
-	TRBV7-8	TRBJ1-2	-	CASSLIEGAYGYTF	TGTGCCAGCAGCTTAATTGAGGGTGCCTATGGCTACACCTTC
-	TRBV6-2/TRBV6-3	TRBJ2-7	-	CASSITYEQYF	TGTGCCAGCAGTATTACTTACGAGCAGTACTTC
-	TRBV6-2/TRBV6-3	TRBJ2-7	TRBD2	CASSYSIFLAGDSYEQYF	TGTGCCAGCAGTTACTCGATTTTTCTAGCGGGTGACTCCTACGAGCAGTACTTC
few	TRBV30	TRBJ1-6	-	CAWSVSENSPLHF	TGTGCCTGGAGTGTATCAGAAAATTCACCCCTCCACTTT
-	TRBV3-1/TRBV3-2	TRBJ2-7	TRBD2	CASSCGPSGRRYEQYF	TGTGCCAGCAGCTGCGGGCCTAGCGGGAGAAGGTACGAGCAGTACTTC
-	TRBV19	TRBJ1-1	TRBD1	CASKTRTGGTEAFF	TGTGCCAGTAAAACAAGGACAGGGGGCACTGAAGCTTTCTTT
-	TRBV18	TRBJ2-7	-	CASSPWGSQRFYEQYF	TGTGCCAGCTCACCTTGGGGCTCACAGCGATTCTACGAGCAGTACTTC
-	TRBV12-3/TRBV12-4	TRBJ2-7	-	CASSLGYPGEQYF	TGTGCCAGCAGTTTGGGTTACCCGGGGGAGCAGTACTTC
-	TRBV5-6	TRBJ1-1	-	CASSRGETGGRKAFF	TGTGCCAGCAGCAGGGGAGAGACAGGAGGACGAAAAGCTTTCTTT
once	TRBV7-9	TRBJ2-1	TRBD1	CASSLDAGQGLFF	TGTGCCAGCAGCTTAGACGCTGGACAGGGCCTGTTCTTC